This T cell receptor beta chain was captured in a study of T-cell memory formation after mild COVID-19. Via MiXCR, TCRdb re-called the 5' RACE reads, giving one row per CDR3 protein. The sample lists approximately 250,000 distinct CDR3 sequences, 16% occurring once. The table lists this clonotype with a few counts. What was sequenced was PBMCs or a T cell subset sorted from them (not recorded which). The receptor's source is a man between 18 and 29 years old who had mild COVID-19 (a few samples of this study predate the infection). Cell type and time point are not known.

The CDR3 spells CASLRDFEDTEAFF. The CDR3 nucleotides are TGCGCCAGCCTCAGGGATTTTGAGGACACTGAAGCTTTCTTT. V usage is TRBV5-1 and J usage is TRBJ1-1; maybe TRBD1 (5 bases). Germline V gives CDR1 SGHRS, CDR2 YFSETQ. The CDR3 length is 14 residues. The V end lost 7 bases, the J end lost 3 bases, and 16 bases lay between the germline ends.